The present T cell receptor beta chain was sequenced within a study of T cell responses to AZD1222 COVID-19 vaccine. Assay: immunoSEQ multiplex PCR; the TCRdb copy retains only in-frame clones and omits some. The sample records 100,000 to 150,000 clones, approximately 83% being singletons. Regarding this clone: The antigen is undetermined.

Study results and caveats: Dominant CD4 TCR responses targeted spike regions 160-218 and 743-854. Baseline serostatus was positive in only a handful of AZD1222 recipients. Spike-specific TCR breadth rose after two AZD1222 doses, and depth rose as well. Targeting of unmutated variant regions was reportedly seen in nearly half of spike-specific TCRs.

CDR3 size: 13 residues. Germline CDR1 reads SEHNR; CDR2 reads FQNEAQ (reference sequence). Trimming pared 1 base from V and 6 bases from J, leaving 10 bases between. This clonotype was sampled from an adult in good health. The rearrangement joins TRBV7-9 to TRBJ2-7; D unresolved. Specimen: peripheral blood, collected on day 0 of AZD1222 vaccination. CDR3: CASSLVGSGEQYF. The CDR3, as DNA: TGTGCCAGCAGCTTAGTGGGATCGGGCGAGCAGTACTTC. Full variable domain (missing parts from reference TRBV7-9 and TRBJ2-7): DTGVSQNPRHKITKRGQNVTFRCDPISEHNRLYWYRQTLGQGPEFLTYFQNEAQLEKSRLLSDRFSAERPKGSFSTLEIQRTEQGDSAMYLCASSLVGSGEQYFGPGTRLTVT.